This record looks at one T cell receptor (beta chain) sequence and its context. V lost 2 bases to trimming and J lost 7 bases; unmatched junction nucleotides: 8. CDR1 is SGHAT, CDR2 FQNNGV, per germline. The CDR3 loop spans 15 amino acids. The data were obtained in a study of control samples from healthy donors and cancer patients. Profiled with immunoSEQ multiplex PCR; TCRdb holds only in-frame clones, not every one. Among about 94,000 clones listed, over 75% were seen once. Sequenced material: blood. The chain has TRBV11-2 and TRBJ2-1; 7 positions match TRBD1. The clonotype was recovered from a woman aged 18-30 years in good health. Here the CDR3 reads CASSLLAQGRNEQFF. The CDR3 DNA reads as TGTGCCAGCAGCTTATTGGCACAGGGGAGAAATGAGCAGTTCTTC.